The clone carrying this T cell receptor beta chain occurred a few times. Its antigen is currently unknown. The data are from a study of T cells after yellow fever vaccination. As for the study in general: Fractions of low cell number were prepared using SMART-Seq v4 Ultra Low Input.

The length of the CDR3 is 15 residues. J lost 2 bases, V lost 4 bases, and 4 bases had no gene match. Germline CDR1 is SGHDT and CDR2 is YYEEEE. Study results and limitations: The CD4 compartment and the CD8 compartment contained a small share of clonotypes in common. Subsequent booster samples again held most clones from primary vaccination (approximately 95% CD4, roughly 91% CD8). One caveat is that FACS-sorted repertoires could contain abundant clonotypes contaminating from the bulk population.

One entry per CDR3 protein results from TCRdb running MiXCR on the 5' RACE reads. Here the sample spans roughly 250,000 distinct CDR3 sequences, 10% to 15% being singletons. The chain carries TRBV5-6 and TRBJ2-2, with 8 bases fitting TRBD1. This specimen was CD4+ T cells sorted from PBMCs, taken 45 days after the yellow fever booster vaccination. This sequence originates from a man aged 30 to 39 who received the YFV17D yellow fever vaccine. The CDR3 protein is CASSTPGGNTGELFF. The DNA of the CDR3 is TGTGCCAGCAGCACACCAGGGGGCAACACCGGGGAGCTGTTTTTT. Variable domain in full (rest from reference TRBV5-6 and TRBJ2-2): DAGVTQSPTHLIKTRGQQVTLRCSPKSGHDTVSWYQQALGQGPQFIFQYYEEEERQRGNFPDRFSGHQFPNYSSELNVNALLLGDSALYLCASSTPGGNTGELFFGEGSRLTVL.